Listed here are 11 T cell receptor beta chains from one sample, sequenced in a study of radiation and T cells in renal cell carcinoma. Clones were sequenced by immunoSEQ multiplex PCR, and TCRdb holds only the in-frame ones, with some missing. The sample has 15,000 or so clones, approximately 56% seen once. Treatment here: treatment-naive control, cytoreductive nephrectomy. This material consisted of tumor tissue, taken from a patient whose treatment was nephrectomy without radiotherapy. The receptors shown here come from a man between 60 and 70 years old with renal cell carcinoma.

The CDR3 loop is CASGWSQANYGYTF. DNA of the CDR3: TGTGCCAGCGGCTGGTCGCAAGCTAACTATGGCTACACCTTC. The gene calls are TRBV6-5 and TRBJ1-2, with D uncertain. The length of the CDR3 is 14 residues. Germline-derived CDR1 and CDR2 are MNHEY and SVGAGI. Trimming left V 8 bases short and J 0 bases short, with 13 bases between.

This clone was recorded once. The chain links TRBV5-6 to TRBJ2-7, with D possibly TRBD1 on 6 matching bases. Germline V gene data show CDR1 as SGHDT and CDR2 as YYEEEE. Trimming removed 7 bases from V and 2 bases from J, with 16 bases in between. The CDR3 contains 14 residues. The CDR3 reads CASAKSGTPYEQYF. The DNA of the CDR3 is TGTGCCAGCGCTAAATCAGGGACACCCTACGAGCAGTACTTC.

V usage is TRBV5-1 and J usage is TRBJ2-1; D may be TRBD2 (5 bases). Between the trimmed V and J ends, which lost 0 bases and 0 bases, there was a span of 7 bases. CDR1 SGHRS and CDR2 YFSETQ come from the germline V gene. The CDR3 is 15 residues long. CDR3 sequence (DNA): TGCGCCAGCAGCTTGGCGGGGAGCTCCTACAATGAGCAGTTCTTC. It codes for CASSLAGSSYNEQFF.

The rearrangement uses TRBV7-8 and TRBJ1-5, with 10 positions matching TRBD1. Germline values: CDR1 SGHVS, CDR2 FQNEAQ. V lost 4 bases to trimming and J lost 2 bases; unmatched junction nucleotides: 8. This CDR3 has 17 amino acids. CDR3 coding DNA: TGTGCCAGCAGCTCGCGACAGGGGGCTACGGGCAATCAGCCCCAGCATTTT. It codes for CASSSRQGATGNQPQHF.

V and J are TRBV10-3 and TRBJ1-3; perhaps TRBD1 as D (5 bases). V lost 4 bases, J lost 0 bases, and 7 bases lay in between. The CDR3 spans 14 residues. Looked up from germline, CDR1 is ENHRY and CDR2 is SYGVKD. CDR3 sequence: CAISGGGSGNTIYF. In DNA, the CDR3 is TGTGCCATCAGTGGGGGGGGCTCTGGAAACACCATATATTTT.

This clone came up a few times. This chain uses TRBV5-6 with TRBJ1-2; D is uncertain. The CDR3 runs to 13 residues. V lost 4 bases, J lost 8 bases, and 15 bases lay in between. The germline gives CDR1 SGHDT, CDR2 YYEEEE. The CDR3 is CASSPTRSGGYTF. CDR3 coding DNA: TGTGCCAGCAGCCCGACGAGGTCTGGAGGCTACACCTTC.

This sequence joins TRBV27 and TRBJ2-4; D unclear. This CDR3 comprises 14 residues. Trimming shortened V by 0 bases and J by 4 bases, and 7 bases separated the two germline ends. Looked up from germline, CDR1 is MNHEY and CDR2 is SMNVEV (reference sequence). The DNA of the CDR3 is TGTGCCAGCAGTTTATCGAGCCAGAAAAACATTCAGTACTTC. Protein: CASSLSSQKNIQYF.

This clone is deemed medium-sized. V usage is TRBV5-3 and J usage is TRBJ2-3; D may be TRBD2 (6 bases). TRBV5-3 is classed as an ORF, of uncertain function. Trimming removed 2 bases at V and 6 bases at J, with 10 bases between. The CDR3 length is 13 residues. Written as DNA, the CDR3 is TGTGCCAGAAGCTTTCCCCGGGGGGATACGCAGTATTTT. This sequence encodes CARSFPRGDTQYF.

CDR3 DNA: TGTGCCAGCCGTCGGGCGGGGGGAGCTAATGAGCAGTTCTTC. Encoded protein: CASRRAGGANEQFF. The V call is TRBV28, the J call TRBJ2-1; 8 bases agree with TRBD2. Trimming at V came to 8 bases and at J to 7 bases, leaving 10 bases not matched to a gene. The CDR3 is 14 residues long. CDR1 is MDHEN, CDR2 SYDVKM, per germline.

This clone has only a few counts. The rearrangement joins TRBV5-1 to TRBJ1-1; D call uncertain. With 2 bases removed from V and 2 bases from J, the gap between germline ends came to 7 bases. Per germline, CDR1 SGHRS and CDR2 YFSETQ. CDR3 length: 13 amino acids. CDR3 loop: CASSFNSNTEAFF. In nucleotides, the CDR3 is TGCGCCAGCAGCTTTAACAGTAACACTGAAGCTTTCTTT.

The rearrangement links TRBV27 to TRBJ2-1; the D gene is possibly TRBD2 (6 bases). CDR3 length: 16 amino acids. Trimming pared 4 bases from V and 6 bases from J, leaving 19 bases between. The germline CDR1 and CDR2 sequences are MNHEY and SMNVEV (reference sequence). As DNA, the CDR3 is TGTGCCAGCAGTTATCAACCAGGCGGGATTATCAATGAGCAGTTCTTC. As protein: CASSYQPGGIINEQFF.